Below, 16 T cell receptor beta chains from the same sample are listed, as sequenced in a study of blood T cell repertoires in COVID-19. Clones were read by immunoSEQ multiplex PCR, and TCRdb kept only the in-frame ones, dropping some. The table includes 650,000 to 800,000 clones, about 90% detected once. Material: peripheral blood. The origin of the receptors is a woman younger than 35 with acute or convalescent COVID-19.

The chain combines TRBV10-2 with TRBJ1-1; D possibly corresponds to TRBD1 (5 bases). Germline V gene lookup returns CDR1 WSHSY and CDR2 SAAADI. This CDR3 is 12 amino acids long. Trimming stripped 8 bases from V and 3 bases from J, with 10 bases between. The CDR3 loop reads CASLRGDTEAFF. For the CDR3, the DNA is TGCGCCAGCTTGCGGGGGGACACTGAAGCTTTCTTT.

The DNA of the CDR3 is TGCGCCAGCCGGGGGGGCCGCCGGGGGACTGAAGCTTTCTTT. This sequence encodes CASRGGRRGTEAFF. The chain has TRBV4-1 and TRBJ1-1; perhaps TRBD1 as D (6 bases). CDR1 is MGHRA and CDR2 is YSYEKL in the germline V gene. V was cut by 8 bases and J by 5 bases, with 18 bases left in between. The CDR3 totals 14 residues.

This clone was seen just once. This chain joins TRBV6-2 or TRBV6-3 and TRBJ1-1, with no clear D. Germline V lookup: CDR1 MNHEY, CDR2 SVGEGT. There are 18 residues in the CDR3. V gave up 2 bases and J gave up 0 bases, with 19 bases separating them. CDR3 region: CASSYVRADTTMNTEAFF. In DNA form, the CDR3 reads TGTGCCAGCAGTTACGTCCGAGCAGATACTACCATGAACACTGAAGCTTTCTTT.

Only a few counts were recorded for this clone. V is TRBV4-2 and J is TRBJ2-2; tentatively, D is TRBD2 (6 bases). V dropped 0 bases and J dropped 2 bases, with 7 bases sitting between them. Germline V CDR1 and CDR2: LGHNA, YNFKEQ. This CDR3 has 15 residues. DNA for the CDR3: TGTGCCAGCAGCCAAGAGGGGACTAACACCGGGGAGCTGTTTTTT. Translation gives CASSQEGTNTGELFF.

V and J are TRBV2 and TRBJ1-1, with 10 bases lining up with TRBD1. The CDR3 totals 14 residues. The V gene end was trimmed by 7 bases and the J gene end by 5 bases; junction bases not matched to a gene: 7. The V gene's germline CDR1 is SNHLY and CDR2 FYNNEI. DNA for the CDR3: TGTGCCAGCATGAGGTGGACAGGGGGGACTGAAGCTTTCTTT. Its translation is CASMRWTGGTEAFF.

V usage is TRBV28 and J usage is TRBJ1-6; TRBD1 matches 7 bases. This CDR3 has 15 amino acids. V shed 6 bases and J 7 bases; nucleotides not matched to a gene: 9. The V gene's germline CDR1 is MDHEN and CDR2 SYDVKM. Here the CDR3 reads CASRNRDRVNSPLHF. As DNA, the CDR3 is TGTGCCAGCAGGAACCGGGACAGAGTAAATTCACCCCTCCACTTT.

The rearrangement links TRBV2 to TRBJ1-1; perhaps TRBD1 as D (5 bases). The CDR3 consists of 12 residues. Trimming cost V 6 bases and J 4 bases, with 9 bases left between them. Germline CDR1 and CDR2: SNHLY and FYNNEI. The DNA of the CDR3 is TGTGCCAGCAGGGGGGGGGTCACTGAAGCTTTCTTT. This sequence encodes CASRGGVTEAFF.

The gene calls are TRBV4-1 and TRBJ2-5; tentatively, D is TRBD2 (6 bases). The V gene's germline CDR1 is MGHRA and CDR2 YSYEKL. The CDR3 runs to 14 residues. Trimming left V 0 bases short and J 5 bases short, with 10 bases between. The CDR3 reads CASSQDGGWETQYF. The DNA for the CDR3 is TGCGCCAGCAGCCAAGACGGGGGTTGGGAGACCCAGTACTTC.

J is TRBJ1-1 and V is TRBV19, with D possibly TRBD1 on 6 matching bases. This CDR3 spans 17 amino acids. Germline V CDR1 and CDR2: LNHDA, SQIVND (reference sequence). Between the trimmed V and J ends, which lost 7 bases and 7 bases, there was a span of 28 bases. This chain's CDR3 is CASTTSAGALPRYEAFF. For the CDR3, the DNA is TGTGCCAGTACCACTTCGGCGGGGGCCCTTCCGCGGTATGAAGCTTTCTTT.

V gene TRBV4-3 combines with J gene TRBJ1-2; TRBD1 agrees at 7 bases. CDR1 is LGHNA, CDR2 YSLEER, per germline. The CDR3 covers 15 residues. V shed 0 bases, J shed 0 bases, and the junction held 1 base outside the gene matches. The CDR3 coding sequence is TGCGCCAGCAGCCAAGAGACAGGGACTAACTATGGCTACACCTTC. Its translation is CASSQETGTNYGYTF.

The V gene is TRBV21-1, the J gene TRBJ1-2; no DNA check was done on the table's D call, TRBD1. TRBV21-1 is tagged as a pseudogene. The CDR3 totals 15 residues. In DNA, the CDR3 is TGTGCCAGCAGCAAAATATTATCGACACCGGATGGCTACACCTTC. It is translated as CASSKILSTPDGYTF.

This chain links TRBV9 with TRBJ2-2; D is unresolved. V lost 4 bases and J 0 bases, leaving 13 bases between the germline ends. Germline CDR1 and CDR2: SGDLS and YYNGEE. This CDR3 spans 16 amino acids. The CDR3 DNA sequence: TGTGCCAGCAGCCCTCTTCCGGAGACGAACACCGGGGAGCTGTTTTTT. Protein product: CASSPLPETNTGELFF.

This chain joins TRBV11-2 and TRBJ1-2; TRBD1 might be the D (5 bases). CDR1 and CDR2 (germline): SGHAT, FQNNGV. CDR3 length: 13 amino acids. V was clipped by 6 bases and J by 4 bases, with 12 bases between them. The CDR3: CASSRGGIYGYTF. The DNA for the CDR3 is TGTGCCAGCAGTCGGGGGGGTATCTATGGCTACACCTTC.

This sequence joins TRBV7-3 and TRBJ2-3, with a possible D match to TRBD2 (5 bases). Germline V lookup: CDR1 SGHTA, CDR2 FQGTGA. The CDR3 spans 15 residues. Trimming took off 2 bases at V and 3 bases at J, with 12 bases between the two ends. CDR3 in amino acids: CASSLGGERTDTQYF. CDR3 DNA sequence: TGTGCCAGCAGCTTAGGTGGGGAGCGGACAGATACGCAGTATTTT.

This clone is a singleton in its sample. The chain has TRBV7-6 and TRBJ2-4; 8 nucleotides match TRBD1. With 0 bases clipped from V and 0 bases from J, the junction kept 16 bases outside the gene matches. Germline CDR1 reads SGHVS; CDR2 reads FNYEAQ. CDR3 size: 21 residues. DNA for the CDR3: TGTGCCAGCAGCTTAGCGCGCGCTAATCCAGGGGGCGTCCGAGCCAAAAACATTCAGTACTTC. Protein product: CASSLARANPGGVRAKNIQYF. Based on the CDR3 plus reference TRBV7-6 and TRBJ2-4, the full variable domain is GAGVSQSPRYKVTKRGQDVALRCDPISGHVSLYWYRQALGQGPEFLTYFNYEAQQDKSGLPNDRFSAERPEGSISTLTIQRTEQRDSAMYRCASSLARANPGGVRAKNIQYFGAGTRLSVL.

The chain has TRBV27 and TRBJ1-2; TRBD1 is a possible D gene (6 bases). CDR3 length: 14 amino acids. The V end was cut by 0 bases, the J end by 8 bases, with 13 bases between. Germline lookup yields CDR1 MNHEY and CDR2 SMNVEV (reference sequence). The DNA for the CDR3 is TGTGCCAGCAGTTTATCCCAGGGGCGCGGAGGCTACACCTTC. This gives the protein CASSLSQGRGGYTF.